This TCR beta chain was recorded in a study of blood T cells in healthy people across ages. Note on this clonotype: Its antigen is as yet unknown. Mismatch with germline at one junction end may stem from a read error.

A sample-barcoded 5' primer and a J-beta primer mix were used in a second PCR of roughly 7 to 11 cycles. Every cDNA was tagged by a template-switch adaptor with 12 random nucleotides. TCRdb processed the 5' RACE reads anew with MiXCR; each CDR3 protein has one entry. Counted here are fewer than 900,000 distinct CDR3 sequences, 35% to 40% occurring once; the ten biggest clones make up roughly 13%. Caucasian individuals from Russia who were healthy and aged roughly 6 to 95 acted as donors. General observations from the study: Roughly linearly, TCR beta diversity per million T cells fell as age increased.

Germline lookup yields CDR1 SGHNT and CDR2 YYREEE (reference sequence). The CDR3 is made up of 15 amino acids. This TCR was sampled from a man between 18 and 29 years old in good health. The J gene is TRBJ2-1, the V gene TRBV5-4, with 10 positions matching TRBD1. The sequencing sample was made of blood. CDR3 sequence (DNA): TGTACCAGCAGCTTTCCGGGACAGGGGATGAATGAGCAGTTCTTC. It yields the protein CTSSFPGQGMNEQFF.